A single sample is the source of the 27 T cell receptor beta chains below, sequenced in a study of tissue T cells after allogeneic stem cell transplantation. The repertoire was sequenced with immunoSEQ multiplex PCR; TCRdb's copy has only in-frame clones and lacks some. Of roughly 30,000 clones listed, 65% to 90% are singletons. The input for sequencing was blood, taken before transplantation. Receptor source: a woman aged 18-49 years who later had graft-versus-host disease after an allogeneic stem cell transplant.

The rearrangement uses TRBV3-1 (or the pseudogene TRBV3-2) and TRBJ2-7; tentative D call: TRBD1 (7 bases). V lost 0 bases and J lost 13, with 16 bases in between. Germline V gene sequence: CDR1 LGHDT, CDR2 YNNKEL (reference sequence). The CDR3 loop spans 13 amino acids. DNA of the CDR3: TGTGCCAGCAGCCAAGATCTTGAGGGGGCGGGATACTTC. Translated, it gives CASSQDLEGAGYF.

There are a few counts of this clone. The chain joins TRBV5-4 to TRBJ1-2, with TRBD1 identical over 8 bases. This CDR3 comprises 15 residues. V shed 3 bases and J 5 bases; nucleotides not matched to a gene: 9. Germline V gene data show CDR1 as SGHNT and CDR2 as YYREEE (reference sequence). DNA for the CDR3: TGTGCCAGCAGCTACGAAACGACAGGGGCATATGGCTACACCTTC. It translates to CASSYETTGAYGYTF.

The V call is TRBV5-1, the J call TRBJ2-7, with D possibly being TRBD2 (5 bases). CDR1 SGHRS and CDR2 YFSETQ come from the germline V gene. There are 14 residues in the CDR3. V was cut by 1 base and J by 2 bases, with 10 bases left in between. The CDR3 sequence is CASSLYPGTYEQYF. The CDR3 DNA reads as TGCGCCAGCAGCTTGTATCCGGGGACCTACGAGCAGTACTTC.

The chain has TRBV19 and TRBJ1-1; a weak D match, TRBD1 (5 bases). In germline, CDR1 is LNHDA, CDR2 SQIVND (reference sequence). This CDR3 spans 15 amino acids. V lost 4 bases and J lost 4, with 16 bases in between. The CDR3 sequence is CASSTTWGVGTEAFF. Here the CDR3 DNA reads TGTGCCAGTAGTACCACCTGGGGGGTCGGCACTGAAGCTTTCTTT.

The CDR3 here is CASSYGTSVYEQYF. In nucleotides, the CDR3 is TGTGCCAGCAGTTATGGGACTAGCGTTTACGAGCAGTACTTC. This chain joins TRBV27 and TRBJ2-7, with 10 bases that match TRBD2. V was pared by 4 bases and J by 4 bases, with 4 bases of the junction left unmatched. Germline V CDR1 and CDR2: MNHEY, SMNVEV (reference sequence). The length of the CDR3 is 14 residues.

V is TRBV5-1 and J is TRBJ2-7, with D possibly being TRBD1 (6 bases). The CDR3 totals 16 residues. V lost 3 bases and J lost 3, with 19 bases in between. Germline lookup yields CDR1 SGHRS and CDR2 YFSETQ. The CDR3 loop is CASSSPDGTSYYEQYF. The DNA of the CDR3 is TGCGCCAGCAGCTCCCCCGACGGGACAAGTTACTACGAGCAGTACTTC.

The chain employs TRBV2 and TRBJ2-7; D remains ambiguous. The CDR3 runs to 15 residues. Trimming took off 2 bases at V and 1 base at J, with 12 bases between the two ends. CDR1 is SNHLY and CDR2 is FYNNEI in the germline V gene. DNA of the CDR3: TGTGCCAGCAGTGAACGTGGGTTAGGGTCCTACGAGCAGTACTTC. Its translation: CASSERGLGSYEQYF. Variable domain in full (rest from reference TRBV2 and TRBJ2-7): EPEVTQTPSHQVTQMGQEVILRCVPISNHLYFYWYRQILGQKVEFLVSFYNNEISEKSEIFDDQFSVERPDGSNFTLKIRSTKLEDSAMYFCASSERGLGSYEQYFGPGTRLTVT.

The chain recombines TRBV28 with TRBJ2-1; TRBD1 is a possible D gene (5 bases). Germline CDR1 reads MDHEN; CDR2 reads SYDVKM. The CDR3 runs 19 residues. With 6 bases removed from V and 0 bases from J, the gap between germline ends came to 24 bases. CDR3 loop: CASSPRKSGNYGSYNEQFF. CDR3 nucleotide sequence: TGTGCCAGCAGCCCCCGGAAGTCAGGGAACTACGGCTCCTACAATGAGCAGTTCTTC.

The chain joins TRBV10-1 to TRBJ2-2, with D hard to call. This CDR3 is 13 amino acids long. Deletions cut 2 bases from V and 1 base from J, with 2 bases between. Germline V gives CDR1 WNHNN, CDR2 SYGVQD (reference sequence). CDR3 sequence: CASSEVNTGELFF. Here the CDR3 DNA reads TGCGCCAGCAGTGAGGTGAACACCGGGGAGCTGTTTTTT.

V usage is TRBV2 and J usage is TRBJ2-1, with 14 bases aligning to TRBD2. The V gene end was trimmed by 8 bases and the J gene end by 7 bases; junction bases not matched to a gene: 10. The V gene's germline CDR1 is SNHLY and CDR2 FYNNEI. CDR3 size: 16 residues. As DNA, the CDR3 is TGTGCCAGCTGTTACACCGGGACTAGCGGGAGTAATGAGCAGTTCTTC. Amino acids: CASCYTGTSGSNEQFF.

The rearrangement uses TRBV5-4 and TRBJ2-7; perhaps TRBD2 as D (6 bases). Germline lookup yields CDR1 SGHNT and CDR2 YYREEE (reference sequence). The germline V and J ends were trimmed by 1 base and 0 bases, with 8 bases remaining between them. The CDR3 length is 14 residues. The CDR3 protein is CASSLRGNSYEQYF. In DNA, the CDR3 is TGTGCCAGCAGCTTGCGGGGGAACTCCTACGAGCAGTACTTC.

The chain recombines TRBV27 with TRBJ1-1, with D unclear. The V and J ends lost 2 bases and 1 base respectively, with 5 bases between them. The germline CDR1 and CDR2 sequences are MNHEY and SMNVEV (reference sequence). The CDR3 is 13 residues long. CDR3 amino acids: CASSLSWNTEAFF. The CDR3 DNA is TGTGCCAGCAGTTTAAGTTGGAACACTGAAGCTTTCTTT.

CDR3 in DNA: TGTGCCAGCAGCGGGACAGGGGGGAACACTGAAGCTTTCTTT. Translation: CASSGTGGNTEAFF. The gene calls are TRBV5-4 and TRBJ1-1; 11 bases match TRBD1. The V gene's germline CDR1 is SGHNT and CDR2 YYREEE (reference sequence). This CDR3 spans 14 amino acids. V trimming: 4 bases; J trimming: 1 base; junction bases outside the gene matches: 0.

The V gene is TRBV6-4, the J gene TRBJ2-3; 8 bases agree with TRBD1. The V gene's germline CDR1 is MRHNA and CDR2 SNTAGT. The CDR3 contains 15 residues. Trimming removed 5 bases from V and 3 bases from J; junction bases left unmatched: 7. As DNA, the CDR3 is TGTGCCAGCAGTCCCGACAGGGGCGGGACAGATACGCAGTATTTT. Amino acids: CASSPDRGGTDTQYF.

The CDR3 coding sequence is TGCAGTGCTACAGTTAACTATGGCTACACCTTC. The encoded protein is CSATVNYGYTF. The chain is built from TRBV20-1 and TRBJ1-2; D is undetermined. Germline V gene data show CDR1 as DFQATT and CDR2 as SNEGSKA (reference sequence). The CDR3 is made up of 11 amino acids. V lost 4 bases, J lost 1 base, and 4 bases lay in between.

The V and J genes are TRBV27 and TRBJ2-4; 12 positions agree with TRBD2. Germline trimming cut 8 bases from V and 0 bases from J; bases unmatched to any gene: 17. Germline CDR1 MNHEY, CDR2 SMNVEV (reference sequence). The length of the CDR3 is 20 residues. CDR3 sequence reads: CASRKKLVGLAGLAKNIQYF. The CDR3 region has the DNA TGTGCCAGCCGTAAAAAGTTGGTGGGACTAGCGGGTTTAGCCAAAAACATTCAGTACTTC.

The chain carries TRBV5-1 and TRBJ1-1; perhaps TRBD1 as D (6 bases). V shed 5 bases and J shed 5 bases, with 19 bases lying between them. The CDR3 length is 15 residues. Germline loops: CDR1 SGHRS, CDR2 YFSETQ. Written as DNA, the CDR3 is TGCGCCAGCAGTATCCCGGGGGCGAGGGATACTGAAGCTTTCTTT. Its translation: CASSIPGARDTEAFF.

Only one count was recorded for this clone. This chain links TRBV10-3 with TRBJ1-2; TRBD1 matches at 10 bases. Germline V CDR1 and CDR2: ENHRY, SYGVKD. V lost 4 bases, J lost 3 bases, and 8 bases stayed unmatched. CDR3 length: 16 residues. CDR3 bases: TGTGCCATCAGTGCCAAGGCCGGGACAGGGGACTATGGCTACACCTTC. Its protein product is CAISAKAGTGDYGYTF.

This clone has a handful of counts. The CDR3 loop reads CASSEAWRQTGELFF. CDR3 nucleotide sequence: TGTGCCAGCAGTGAAGCTTGGAGACAAACCGGGGAGCTGTTTTTT. The chain joins TRBV2 to TRBJ2-2; D is undetermined. This CDR3 comprises 15 residues. CDR1 SNHLY and CDR2 FYNNEI come from the germline V gene. V lost 0 bases and J 5 bases, leaving 10 bases between the germline ends.

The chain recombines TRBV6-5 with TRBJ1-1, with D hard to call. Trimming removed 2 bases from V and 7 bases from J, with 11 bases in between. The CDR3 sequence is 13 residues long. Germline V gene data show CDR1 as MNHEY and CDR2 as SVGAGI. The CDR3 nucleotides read TGTGCCAGCAGTTACCCGGGGTTCGGTGAAGCTTTCTTT. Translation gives CASSYPGFGEAFF.

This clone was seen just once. This CDR3 reads CASSRQLAKNIQYF. For the CDR3, the DNA is TGTGCCAGCAGTCGACAATTAGCCAAAAACATTCAGTACTTC. V and J are TRBV2 and TRBJ2-4; D not resolved. The CDR3 totals 14 residues. Germline CDR1 and CDR2: SNHLY and FYNNEI. V lost 5 bases, J lost 0 bases, and 8 bases lay in between.

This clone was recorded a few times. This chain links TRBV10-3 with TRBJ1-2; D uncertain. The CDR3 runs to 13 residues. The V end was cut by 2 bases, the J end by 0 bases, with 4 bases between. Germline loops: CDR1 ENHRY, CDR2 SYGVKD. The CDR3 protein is CAISEISNYGYTF. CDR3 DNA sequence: TGTGCCATCAGTGAGATCTCTAACTATGGCTACACCTTC.

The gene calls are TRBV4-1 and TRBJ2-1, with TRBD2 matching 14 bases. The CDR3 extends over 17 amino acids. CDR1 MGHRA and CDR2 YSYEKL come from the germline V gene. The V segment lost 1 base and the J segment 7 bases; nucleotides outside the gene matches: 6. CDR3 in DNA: TGCGCCAGCAGCCAAGGACTAGCGGGAGGGCCGGGGAATGAGCAGTTCTTC. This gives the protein CASSQGLAGGPGNEQFF.

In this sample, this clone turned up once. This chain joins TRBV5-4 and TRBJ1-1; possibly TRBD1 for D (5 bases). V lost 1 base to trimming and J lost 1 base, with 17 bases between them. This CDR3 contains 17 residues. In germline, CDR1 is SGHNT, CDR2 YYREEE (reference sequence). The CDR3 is CASSLWGVGPWNTEAFF. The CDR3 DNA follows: TGTGCCAGCAGCTTGTGGGGGGTGGGACCCTGGAACACTGAAGCTTTCTTT.

CDR3 coding DNA: TGTGCCAGCAGCTTAGCGCCCGGCACAGATACGCAGTATTTT. It codes for CASSLAPGTDTQYF. This sequence joins TRBV7-6 and TRBJ2-3; D is unclear. Trimming removed 0 bases from V and 1 base from J, with 5 bases in between. The CDR3 consists of 14 residues. In germline, CDR1 is SGHVS, CDR2 FNYEAQ.

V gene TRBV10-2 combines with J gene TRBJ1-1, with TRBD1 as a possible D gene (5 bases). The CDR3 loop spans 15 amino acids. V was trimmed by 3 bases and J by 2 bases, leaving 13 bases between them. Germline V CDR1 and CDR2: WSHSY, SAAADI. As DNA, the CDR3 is TGCGCCAGCAGTGAACCCGGTGACAGAAACACTGAAGCTTTCTTT. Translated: CASSEPGDRNTEAFF.

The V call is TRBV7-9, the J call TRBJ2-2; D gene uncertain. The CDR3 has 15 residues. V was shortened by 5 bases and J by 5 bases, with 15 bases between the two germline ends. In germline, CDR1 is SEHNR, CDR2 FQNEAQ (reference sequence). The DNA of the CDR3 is TGTGCCAGCAGCATGAACTTAATGAGGACCGGGGAGCTGTTTTTT. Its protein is CASSMNLMRTGELFF.